Detailed here is one T cell receptor (beta chain). The table lists this clone with a few counts. It lacks a known antigen. No base quality values were provided; no much bigger clone lies one nucleotide off. Whole blood was collected in K2EDTA tubes by collaborating institutions according to the institutions' own protocols. For TCRbeta analysis, collaborators shipped samples as frozen whole blood, isolated PBMCs, or DNA extracted from either of those sample types. This sample was included in a study of blood T cell repertoires in COVID-19 (dated by TCRdb to between 2020 and 2021). Concerning the study at large: Samples from collaborators originated in the United States, Italy and Spain and spanned both the acute and convalescent phases of COVID-19. The material from the prospective study consisted of cDNA or gDNA derived from T cells, B-cell-depleted T cells, or PBMCs. Deeply sampled blood TCRbeta repertoires from subjects exposed to, actively infected with, or recovered from COVID-19 were included in the dataset. The repertoires were released in a freely available public database intended as a resource for research on the immune response to SARS-CoV-2. Samples were obtained from the ongoing ImmuneRACE study (first 160 participants) and from 950 to 1,500 subjects provided by 6 global collaborators. The sample metadata nearly always contained a de-identified subject ID, COVID-19 status, age in years and sex. HLA class I and class II types, where available, came from metadata supplied by the sample provider rather than from assay-based typing. Broader findings and caveats from the paper: Clinical and demographic metadata were provided uncurated, with the amount varying by source and participant.

Trimming at the junction amounts to 0 bases on V and 4 bases on J, and the germline ends lie 7 bases apart. CDR1 and CDR2 are drawn from the germline V gene (reference sequence): LNHDA, SQIVND. The CDR3 spans 13 residues, from the cysteine through the phenylalanine. Solely the CDR3 DNA is kept, with 39 bases framed from the first base. The immunoSEQ Assay, a bias-controlled multiplex PCR, was used to amplify TCRbeta CDR3 regions from genomic DNA. In the authors' own workflow: The number of nucleated cells in each sample was estimated from the amplification of reference gene primers within the assay. Sequence reads were collapsed and filtered to measure the absolute abundance of every unique TCRbeta CDR3 rearrangement. For each sample, productive Simpson clonality was calculated by taking the square root of Simpson's diversity index across productive rearrangements. Sourced from immuneACCESS, this table was stored by TCRdb with only in-frame sequences that have V and J called. A share of the clones is absent; for the studies checked, an unresolved V gene accounts for under half, and the remainder has no known explanation. That table gives V, J and clone size, and the DNA gave D and trimming. This sample holds fewer than 15,000 clones; more than 65% were observed only once. Jointly, the top ten make up under 30% of the sample.

The sequence links TRBV19 to TRBJ2-7, and perhaps TRBD1 as D gene, on 6 matching bases. The clonotype comes from a human donor in a cohort sampled during active COVID-19. Material for sequencing was peripheral blood. The nucleotides are TGTGCCAGTAGTATAGAGCAGGGGTACGAGCAGTACTTC. The resulting protein is CASSIEQGYEQYF.